This TCR beta chain stems from a study of blood T cells in healthy people across ages. Whole-study results and caveats: Naive T cell percentage showed a strong correlation with TCR beta diversity.

A word on this clonotype: Its antigen is not known. The junction shows a germline mismatch at one end, possibly a read error.

Using a J-beta primer mix together with a sample-barcoded 5' primer, a second PCR was run for roughly 7 to 11 cycles. Every sample gave at least 3 million paired-end reads containing CDR3. TCRdb independently ran MiXCR on the 5' RACE reads; one entry per CDR3 protein. The sample comprises about 1.7 million distinct CDR3 sequences, 28% of which are singletons, and 7% to 9% rests with the top ten. Germline CDR1 SEHNR, CDR2 FQNEAQ (reference sequence). The CDR3 is 16 amino acids. V and J are TRBV7-9 and TRBJ2-5; TRBD2 matches at 13 bases. Sequencing was performed on blood. The sequence derives from a woman aged 25 to 39 in good health. CDR3 protein: CTSSPTSGRAKETQYF. CDR3 nucleotides: TGTACCAGCAGCCCAACTAGCGGGAGGGCCAAAGAGACCCAGTACTTC.